A single sample is the source of the 27 T cell receptor beta chains below, sequenced in a study of blood T cell repertoires in COVID-19 (dated by TCRdb to 2019 to 2021). The method was the immunoSEQ multiplex PCR assay. The immuneACCESS repertoire file appears here via TCRdb, limited to in-frame rearrangements. These files lack a portion of the clones; in checked studies, under half of the deficit traces to unresolved V genes, and the cause of the others is not known. The sample table shows about 400,000 clones, and about 87% are seen once. Around 3% of the sample goes to the ten largest clones. The sample was peripheral blood. The receptors originated from a human donor in a cohort sampled during active COVID-19.

The rearrangement joins TRBV28 to TRBJ2-4; weak D call: TRBD1 (6 bases). Germline V CDR1 and CDR2: MDHEN, SYDVKM. CDR3 length: 14 amino acids. V dropped 6 bases and J dropped 2 bases, with 11 bases sitting between them. The CDR3 bases are TGTGCCAGCAGCCCGACAGGTTCCAAAAACATTCAGTACTTC. Its translation: CASSPTGSKNIQYF.

This clone has just one count. This chain uses TRBV27 with TRBJ2-5; perhaps TRBD1 as D (5 bases). Trimming removed 6 bases at V and 5 bases at J, with 16 bases between. Germline CDR1 reads MNHEY; CDR2 reads SMNVEV (reference sequence). The CDR3 has 14 amino acids. The DNA of the CDR3 is TGTGCCAGCAGGGGGCTTGACAAGGGGGAGACCCAGTACTTC. Amino acids: CASRGLDKGETQYF.

This chain joins TRBV7-2 and TRBJ2-1; the match to TRBD1 covers 7 bases. The CDR3 length is 15 residues. Trimming took 6 bases from V and 5 from J; bases not matched to a gene: 10. Germline lookup yields CDR1 SGHTA and CDR2 FQGNSA. CDR3 DNA sequence: TGTGCCAGCAGTCGTACCGGGACAGAGGACAATGAGCAGTTCTTC. This encodes CASSRTGTEDNEQFF.

V is TRBV3-1 (or the pseudogene TRBV3-2) and J is TRBJ2-1; possible D gene TRBD2, 6 bases. Germline CDR1 is LGHDT and CDR2 is YNNKEL (reference sequence). The CDR3 totals 15 residues. V lost 6 bases, J lost 10 bases, and 22 bases lay in between. The CDR3 loop reads CASRPTGTRGNEQFF. In nucleotides, the CDR3 is TGTGCCAGCAGACCGACCGGGACTCGGGGAAACGAGCAGTTCTTC.

The chain recombines TRBV2 with TRBJ1-6; D is undetermined. This CDR3 contains 14 residues. Trimming removed 4 bases at V and 6 bases at J, with 10 bases between. CDR1 is SNHLY, CDR2 FYNNEI, per germline. DNA of the CDR3: TGTGCCAGCAGTGTTTTTTTAGCTAATTCACCCCTCCACTTT. It encodes CASSVFLANSPLHF.

The rearrangement joins TRBV2 to TRBJ1-6; TRBD1 matches at 9 bases. This CDR3 contains 14 residues. Losses at the gene ends were 7 bases for V and 7 bases for J; bases not matched to a gene: 5. Germline V CDR1 and CDR2: SNHLY, FYNNEI. This CDR3 reads CASTRDRANSPLHF. CDR3 DNA sequence: TGTGCCAGCACAAGGGACAGGGCGAATTCACCCCTCCACTTT.

This chain joins TRBV9 and TRBJ2-7; 8 bases map to TRBD2. V was clipped by 3 bases and J by 7 bases; unmatched bases: 12. The CDR3 length is 15 residues. Germline V gene lookup returns CDR1 SGDLS and CDR2 YYNGEE. The CDR3 region is CASSAGTSSLGEQYF. The CDR3 coding sequence is TGTGCCAGCAGCGCCGGGACTAGTTCATTGGGAGAGCAGTACTTC.

The chain carries TRBV5-6 and TRBJ2-1, with 9 bases aligning to TRBD2. Germline loops: CDR1 SGHDT, CDR2 YYEEEE. The V segment lost 3 bases and the J segment 5 bases; nucleotides outside the gene matches: 9. CDR3 length: 16 residues. This CDR3 is CASSSIAGDLDNEQFF. The CDR3, as DNA: TGTGCCAGCAGCTCCATAGCGGGAGATCTGGACAATGAGCAGTTCTTC.

This chain connects TRBV5-8 to TRBJ2-5; a possible D gene is TRBD1 (6 bases). Germline CDR1 reads SGHTS; CDR2 reads YDEGEE. This CDR3 comprises 15 residues. V lost 4 bases, J lost 0 bases, and 13 bases lay in between. In DNA form, the CDR3 reads TGTGCCAGCAGCGTTACAGGGCTATACCAAGAGACCCAGTACTTC. Its protein is CASSVTGLYQETQYF.

CDR3 in amino acids: CASSLGFRNNSPLHF. CDR3 nucleotide sequence: TGTGCCAGCAGCTTGGGGTTCAGGAACAATTCACCCCTCCACTTT. The V call is TRBV5-6, the J call TRBJ1-6; the D is unclear. Looked up from germline, CDR1 is SGHDT and CDR2 is YYEEEE. This CDR3 region has 15 residues. Trimming took 0 bases from V and 7 from J, leaving 11 bases between them.

The gene calls are TRBV7-3 and TRBJ1-4; 10 bases agree with TRBD1. The CDR3 extends over 20 amino acids. Trimming at V came to 0 bases and at J to 6 bases, leaving 16 bases not matched to a gene. Germline assignment: CDR1 SGHTA and CDR2 FQGTGA. CDR3 protein: CASSLTERDRGFQVDEKLFF. DNA for the CDR3: TGTGCCAGCAGCTTAACGGAAAGGGACAGGGGTTTCCAGGTGGATGAAAAACTGTTTTTT.

The chain uses TRBV19 and TRBJ2-7; D remains ambiguous. The CDR3 contains 11 residues. The V end was cut by 1 base, the J end by 6 bases, with 4 bases between. Germline V CDR1 and CDR2: LNHDA, SQIVND (reference sequence). The CDR3 nucleotides are TGTGCCAGTAGTATAGCGGGCGAGCAGTACTTC. Translated, it gives CASSIAGEQYF.

This clone was detected once. The V call is TRBV19, the J call TRBJ1-5; the D gene is possibly TRBD1 (6 bases). Per germline, CDR1 LNHDA and CDR2 SQIVND (reference sequence). V was pared by 5 bases and J by 3 bases, with 20 bases between. This CDR3 has 17 residues. For the CDR3, the DNA is TGTGCCAGTAGTGACCGGACAGAGGTTTGGGACAATCAGCCCCAGCATTTT. This codes for CASSDRTEVWDNQPQHF. The variable domain in full, completed from reference TRBV19 and TRBJ1-5, reads DGGITQSPKYLFRKEGQNVTLSCEQNLNHDAMYWYRQDPGQGLRLIYYSQIVNDFQKGDIAEGYSVSREKKESFPLTVTSAQKNPTAFYLCASSDRTEVWDNQPQHFGDGTRLSIL.

V is TRBV5-6 and J is TRBJ1-1; 7 bases fit TRBD1. The V and J ends lost 2 bases and 8 bases, in that order; junction bases with no gene match: 3. Germline CDR1 SGHDT, CDR2 YYEEEE. There are 12 residues in the CDR3. The CDR3 sequence: CASSFGTAEAFF. CDR3 coding DNA: TGTGCCAGCAGCTTTGGGACAGCCGAAGCTTTCTTT.

This clone has just one count. The rearrangement links TRBV30 to TRBJ2-7; a possible D gene is TRBD1 (5 bases). Germline V lookup: CDR1 GTSNPN, CDR2 SVGIG (reference sequence). CDR3 size: 12 residues. V dropped 3 bases and J dropped 4 bases, with 10 bases sitting between them. The chain's CDR3 is CAWSRQGYEQYF. CDR3 nucleotide sequence: TGTGCCTGGAGCCGCCAGGGTTACGAGCAGTACTTC.

This sequence joins TRBV30 and TRBJ1-1; TRBD1 agrees at 8 bases. After removal of 3 bases from V and 10 bases from J, the junction contained 7 bases not matched to a gene. The V gene's germline CDR1 is GTSNPN and CDR2 SVGIG (reference sequence). This CDR3 spans 12 amino acids. The CDR3 DNA sequence: TGTGCCTGGAGCGGACAGGGTGAGAGAGCTTTCTTT. Translation: CAWSGQGERAFF.

The genes are TRBV7-9 and TRBJ1-1, with D possibly TRBD1 on 5 matching bases. The CDR3 covers 15 residues. V was cut by 8 bases and J by 3 bases, with 19 bases left in between. The V gene's germline CDR1 is SEHNR and CDR2 FQNEAQ (reference sequence). CDR3 nucleotide sequence: TGTGCCAGCCAAATCGGGGGGAGAGGAGACACTGAAGCTTTCTTT. It encodes CASQIGGRGDTEAFF. Filled out from reference TRBV7-9 and TRBJ1-1, the complete variable domain reads DTGVSQNPRHKITKRGQNVTFRCDPISEHNRLYWYRQTLGQGPEFLTYFQNEAQLEKSRLLSDRFSAERPKGSFSTLEIQRTEQGDSAMYLCASQIGGRGDTEAFFGQGTRLTVV.

This clone has a handful of counts. Other DNA sequences in the sample encode the same CDR3. The V gene is TRBV7-3, the J gene TRBJ2-1; 8 bases align to TRBD2. CDR3 length: 14 amino acids. The trim removed 4 bases at V and 2 bases at J, leaving 1 base unmatched. Germline CDR1 reads SGHTA; CDR2 reads FQGTGA. The DNA for the CDR3 is TGTGCCAGCAGCTCGGGGGGGACCTACAATGAGCAGTTCTTC. As protein: CASSSGGTYNEQFF.

V gene TRBV6-1 combines with J gene TRBJ1-5; D is undetermined. The germline V gene encodes CDR1 MNHNS and CDR2 SASEGT. The CDR3 length is 17 residues. Trimming removed 2 bases at V and 5 bases at J, with 19 bases between. CDR3: CASSERSLGSSDQPQHF. CDR3 DNA: TGTGCCAGCAGTGAAAGGTCCCTAGGGAGCTCGGATCAGCCCCAGCATTTT.

The chain recombines TRBV19 with TRBJ2-1, with a tentative D call TRBD1 (5 bases). Trimming left V 5 bases short and J 5 bases short, with 10 bases between. The germline CDR1 and CDR2 sequences are LNHDA and SQIVND (reference sequence). The CDR3 totals 13 residues. The CDR3 coding sequence is TGTGCCAGTAGTCCGAGACAGAACAATGAGCAGTTCTTC. Its translation: CASSPRQNNEQFF.

This clone was recorded a few times. The chain employs TRBV6-2 or TRBV6-3 and TRBJ1-4; D unresolved. The length of the CDR3 is 12 residues. CDR1 and CDR2 (germline): MNHEY, SVGEGT. Trimming removed 0 bases from V and 7 bases from J, with 3 bases in between. CDR3 loop: CASSYSSEKLFF. CDR3 DNA sequence: TGTGCCAGCAGTTACTCTAGTGAAAAACTGTTTTTT.

This rearrangement joins TRBV5-1 to TRBJ2-4, with D possibly being TRBD2 (6 bases). CDR1 and CDR2 (germline): SGHRS, YFSETQ. The CDR3 length is 13 residues. The V gene lost 0 bases and the J gene lost 8 bases, with 9 bases spanning the gap. The CDR3 coding sequence is TGCGCCAGCAGCTTGGCGGGGGATGACATTCAGTACTTC. Amino acids: CASSLAGDDIQYF.

The CDR3 loop reads CASGSNPLPGLVPLLEGNEQFF. In DNA, the CDR3 is TGTGCTAGTGGTTCGAACCCACTCCCGGGACTAGTCCCGCTCTTGGAGGGAAATGAGCAGTTCTTC. The chain carries TRBV12-5 and TRBJ2-1, with 8 positions matching TRBD2. The trim removed 4 bases at V and 7 bases at J, leaving 30 bases unmatched. The germline V gene encodes CDR1 LGHNT and CDR2 FRNRAP. This CDR3 region has 22 residues.

The chain recombines TRBV5-1 with TRBJ2-7, with D possibly TRBD2 on 5 matching bases. Germline-derived CDR1 and CDR2 are SGHRS and YFSETQ. The ends were cut back, 2 bases at V and 0 bases at J, with 12 bases in the middle. The length of the CDR3 is 15 residues. DNA for the CDR3: TGCGCCAGCAGCTTTTCCGCGGGTTCCTCCTACGAGCAGTACTTC. Protein product: CASSFSAGSSYEQYF.

The V and J genes are TRBV3-1 (or the pseudogene TRBV3-2) and TRBJ1-6; D might be TRBD1 (5 bases). This CDR3 has 16 residues. Germline V gene data show CDR1 as LGHDT and CDR2 as YNNKEL (reference sequence). V was cut by 3 bases and J by 5 bases, with 14 bases left in between. The CDR3 sequence is CASSQLGGGNNSPLHF. The CDR3 bases are TGTGCCAGCAGCCAGCTGGGTGGGGGGAATAATTCACCCCTCCACTTT.

This chain connects TRBV6-2 or TRBV6-3 to TRBJ2-1; 7 positions match TRBD2. The germline V gene has CDR1 MNHEY and CDR2 SVGEGT. This CDR3 spans 14 amino acids. The junction had 8 bases not matched to a gene; V was cut back by 6 bases and J by 6 bases. CDR3 residues: CASSPLSSGNEQFF. The CDR3 DNA reads as TGTGCCAGCAGCCCCCTATCTAGCGGCAATGAGCAGTTCTTC.

The chain links TRBV3-1 (or the pseudogene TRBV3-2) to TRBJ2-3, with 7 bases aligning to TRBD2. The CDR3 spans 12 residues. CDR1 LGHDT and CDR2 YNNKEL come from the germline V gene (reference sequence). V lost 6 bases and J lost 6; bases outside the gene matches: 3. CDR3: CASSLGGDTQYF. In nucleotides, the CDR3 is TGTGCCAGCAGTCTGGGAGGGGATACGCAGTATTTT.